This T cell receptor beta chain was retrieved from a study of blood T cell repertoires in COVID-19. Study-wide context: Material from acute and convalescent COVID-19 was sourced from the United States, Italy and Spain. The cDNA or gDNA used as material had been derived from T cells, B-cell-depleted T cells, or PBMCs.

In the original processing: Estimates of nucleated cell counts were drawn from the amplification of reference gene primers. TCRdb keeps only in-frame clones here, not all; method: immunoSEQ multiplex PCR. The V and J calls and clone size are taken from that table; D and trimming were inferred from the DNA. This table has hundreds of thousands of clones, around 87% appearing once. The sequence was collected from a woman aged 45-60 years who had recovered from COVID-19. Material for sequencing was peripheral blood.

Here the CDR3 reads CASSLTTSGTYNEQFF. In DNA, the CDR3 is TGTGCCAGCAGCTTGACGACTAGCGGGACCTACAATGAGCAGTTCTTC. The gene calls are TRBV7-9 and TRBJ2-1, with 11 bases lining up with TRBD2. The germline CDR1 and CDR2 sequences are SEHNR and FQNEAQ (reference sequence). Trimming removed 3 bases from V and 2 bases from J; junction bases left unmatched: 3. The CDR3 length is 16 residues. Combining the CDR3 with reference TRBV7-9 and TRBJ2-1 gives the whole variable domain DTGVSQNPRHKITKRGQNVTFRCDPISEHNRLYWYRQTLGQGPEFLTYFQNEAQLEKSRLLSDRFSAERPKGSFSTLEIQRTEQGDSAMYLCASSLTTSGTYNEQFFGPGTRLTVL.